These 21 T cell receptor beta chains were sequenced from one sample in a study of cytomegalovirus exposure and HLA in healthy donors. PCR primers comprised 60 Vbeta and 13 Jbeta primers. The data were produced by immunoSEQ multiplex PCR, yet TCRdb's version contains in-frame clones alone and is incomplete. The sample shows roughly 150,000 clones, approximately 80% of them seen only once. The source material was PBMCs. The receptors were gathered from a male donor in good health and CMV-seronegative.

This clone came up a few times. The V gene is TRBV19, the J gene TRBJ2-1; 12 bases match TRBD2. Germline loops: CDR1 LNHDA, CDR2 SQIVND (reference sequence). This CDR3 is 15 amino acids long. The trim removed 2 bases at V and 9 bases at J, leaving 5 bases unmatched. The CDR3 here is CASSILLAGGVEQFF. CDR3 bases: TGTGCCAGTAGTATATTACTAGCGGGAGGTGTTGAGCAGTTCTTC.

The chain couples TRBV7-9 to TRBJ2-5, with TRBD2 as a possible D gene (6 bases). The CDR3 contains 12 residues. Germline values: CDR1 SEHNR, CDR2 FQNEAQ (reference sequence). V shed 5 bases and J shed 5 bases, with 9 bases lying between them. The CDR3 DNA reads TGTGCCAGCAGCCGGACTAAGGAGACCCAGTACTTC. Amino acid sequence: CASSRTKETQYF.

The chain employs TRBV11-2 and TRBJ2-3, with 12 bases matching TRBD2. The V segment lost 5 bases and the J segment 12 bases; nucleotides outside the gene matches: 9. The CDR3 is 14 residues long. CDR1 and CDR2 from the germline V gene are SGHAT and FQNNGV. For the CDR3, the DNA is TGTGCCAGCAGCAGCCCGACTAGCGGGGGAGTTCAGTATTTT. Translation gives CASSSPTSGGVQYF.

The chain links TRBV19 to TRBJ1-1; 8 bases agree with TRBD1. V dropped 4 bases and J dropped 6; count of bases not matched to a gene: 7. This CDR3 contains 14 residues. The germline gives CDR1 LNHDA, CDR2 SQIVND (reference sequence). DNA for the CDR3: TGTGCCAGTAGTAGGCAGGGGGCGCTCCCTGAAGCTTTCTTT. It yields the protein CASSRQGALPEAFF.

This clone has just a few counts. The chain links TRBV5-1 to TRBJ2-3; TRBD2 aligns across 8 bases. CDR3 length: 16 residues. Germline CDR1 and CDR2: SGHRS and YFSETQ. The V segment lost 4 bases and the J segment 3 bases; nucleotides outside the gene matches: 10. CDR3 coding DNA: TGCGCCAGCAGCCCCTTCTCGGGAGGGGGAACAGATACGCAGTATTTT. Residues: CASSPFSGGGTDTQYF.

The rearrangement joins TRBV7-2 to TRBJ1-2, with 8 bases fitting TRBD1. The CDR3 is 16 amino acids. The V segment lost 0 bases and the J segment 6 bases; nucleotides outside the gene matches: 9. Germline assignment: CDR1 SGHTA and CDR2 FQGNSA. As DNA, the CDR3 is TGTGCCAGCAGCTTAGCGAGAGGAGACAGGGGAGATGGCTACACCTTC. It specifies CASSLARGDRGDGYTF.

CDR3 in DNA: TGCAGCGTTACCCTACCCTTCTCCTACAATGAGCAGTTCTTC. It encodes CSVTLPFSYNEQFF. The genes are TRBV29-1 and TRBJ2-1; D gene ambiguous. V shed 5 bases and J shed 0 bases, with 11 bases lying between them. The CDR3 consists of 14 residues. Germline V gene lookup returns CDR1 SQVTM and CDR2 ANQGSEA.

The chain is built from TRBV6-5 and TRBJ2-7, with 9 nucleotides matching TRBD1. Germline CDR1 is MNHEY and CDR2 is SVGAGI. This CDR3 region has 14 residues. J lost 2 bases, V lost 6 bases, and 5 bases had no gene match. The CDR3 nucleotides read TGTGCCAGCAGCAAGGGGGACAGGGCCTACGAGCAGTACTTC. Amino acid sequence: CASSKGDRAYEQYF.

The chain employs TRBV11-3 and TRBJ2-3; 7 bases line up with TRBD1. Germline-derived CDR1 and CDR2 are SGHNT and YENEEA. Trimming cost V 5 bases and J 2 bases; bases outside gene matches: 4. CDR3 size: 14 residues. The CDR3 reads CASSPGQNTDTQYF. CDR3 DNA: TGTGCCAGCAGCCCGGGACAGAACACAGATACGCAGTATTTT. Together with reference TRBV11-3 and TRBJ2-3, the CDR3 gives the full variable domain: EAGVVQSPRYKIIEKKQPVAFWCNPISGHNTLYWYLQNLGQGPELLIRYENEEAVDDSQLPKDRFSAERLKGVDSTLKIQPAELGDSAVYLCASSPGQNTDTQYFGPGTRLTVL.

This clone has only one observation. The genes are TRBV4-2 and TRBJ2-3, with D possibly being TRBD2 (6 bases). The V gene lost 1 base and the J gene lost 4 bases, with 18 bases spanning the gap. The CDR3 length is 17 residues. Germline V gives CDR1 LGHNA, CDR2 YNFKEQ. The CDR3 nucleotides are TGTGCCAGCAGCCAAGTAAGGTTGGACGGGGGATCAGATACGCAGTATTTT. Its translation: CASSQVRLDGGSDTQYF.

The J gene is TRBJ2-7, the V gene TRBV29-1, with 7 bases fitting TRBD2. Trimming cost V 4 bases and J 3 bases; bases outside gene matches: 12. The CDR3 is made up of 15 amino acids. Per germline, CDR1 SQVTM and CDR2 ANQGSEA. The CDR3 nucleotides read TGCAGCGTTGTGGGGTGGGGCGGGAGTATCTACGAGCAGTACTTC. It yields the protein CSVVGWGGSIYEQYF.

This clone was counted a single time. The V gene is TRBV7-2, the J gene TRBJ2-1; TRBD1 aligns across 9 bases. CDR1 is SGHTA, CDR2 FQGNSA, per germline. This CDR3 region has 14 residues. After removal of 4 bases from V and 8 bases from J, the junction contained 6 bases not matched to a gene. DNA for the CDR3: TGTGCCAGCAGCTACCGGGACAGGGCCCATGAGCAGTTCTTC. As protein: CASSYRDRAHEQFF.

This chain joins TRBV18 and TRBJ2-2; 7 positions agree with TRBD2. Germline lookup yields CDR1 KGHSH and CDR2 LQKENI. V shed 3 bases and J 8 bases; nucleotides not matched to a gene: 9. The CDR3 is 15 residues long. Here the CDR3 reads CASSPGQAGLGELFF. The CDR3 DNA is TGTGCCAGCTCACCGGGTCAAGCGGGACTAGGGGAGCTGTTTTTT.

This clone was detected a few times. The chain employs TRBV7-2 and TRBJ1-1, with TRBD1 as a possible D gene (6 bases). The CDR3 consists of 18 residues. The germline V gene encodes CDR1 SGHTA and CDR2 FQGNSA. With 2 bases removed from V and 3 bases from J, the gap between germline ends came to 22 bases. The CDR3 region has the DNA TGTGCCAGCAGCTTAAGCACTTGGGGGGGGGCAGGGTACACTGAAGCTTTCTTT. This translates into CASSLSTWGGAGYTEAFF.

V gene TRBV19 combines with J gene TRBJ2-5, with a possible D match to TRBD2 (6 bases). In germline, CDR1 is LNHDA, CDR2 SQIVND (reference sequence). The CDR3 contains 17 residues. Deletions cut 0 bases from V and 3 bases from J, with 17 bases between. CDR3 loop: CASSIDWGSGNEETQYF. The CDR3 DNA sequence: TGTGCCAGTAGTATAGATTGGGGTAGCGGAAATGAAGAGACCCAGTACTTC.

This clone was seen once. The J gene is TRBJ2-7, the V gene TRBV5-1; tentative D call: TRBD2 (5 bases). Trimming took off 2 bases at V and 2 bases at J, with 8 bases between the two ends. CDR3 size: 13 residues. The germline CDR1 and CDR2 sequences are SGHRS and YFSETQ. In DNA, the CDR3 is TGCGCCAGCAGCTTTGAGGGTCCCTACGAGCAGTACTTC. It is translated as CASSFEGPYEQYF.

A note on this clone: Other DNA sequences of this sample code for an identical CDR3. The chain links TRBV18 to TRBJ1-1; 7 bases are shared with TRBD1. The CDR3 spans 15 residues. Germline loops: CDR1 KGHSH, CDR2 LQKENI. Germline trimming cut 3 bases from V and 3 bases from J; bases unmatched to any gene: 7. The CDR3, as DNA: TGTGCCAGCTCACCGCCGGGGCAGGGGGACACTGAAGCTTTCTTT. The encoded protein is CASSPPGQGDTEAFF.

This rearrangement joins TRBV4-3 to TRBJ2-5; D is perhaps TRBD2 (6 bases). CDR3 length: 16 amino acids. Trimming removed 0 bases from V and 5 bases from J, with 16 bases in between. CDR1 is LGHNA, CDR2 YSLEER, per germline. CDR3: CASSQEADGGRETQYF. CDR3 DNA: TGCGCCAGCAGCCAAGAAGCGGATGGAGGGAGGGAGACCCAGTACTTC.

With regard to this clone: Other DNA sequences of this sample code for an identical CDR3. V is TRBV18 and J is TRBJ1-1, with 7 bases matching TRBD1. The germline CDR1 and CDR2 sequences are KGHSH and LQKENI. The CDR3 has 15 amino acids. Unmatched junction bases numbered 9, after V lost 3 bases and J lost 5 bases. The CDR3 loop is CASSPDRAGGTEAFF. Written as DNA, the CDR3 is TGTGCCAGCTCACCTGACAGGGCGGGAGGTACTGAAGCTTTCTTT.

The chain combines TRBV9 with TRBJ2-3; tentatively, D is TRBD2 (6 bases). The length of the CDR3 is 15 residues. Germline V gene data show CDR1 as SGDLS and CDR2 as YYNGEE. The V end was cut by 3 bases, the J end by 0 bases, with 11 bases between. In DNA, the CDR3 is TGTGCCAGCAGCGCAAGTAGCGGTAGCACAGATACGCAGTATTTT. It encodes CASSASSGSTDTQYF.

The V gene is TRBV14, the J gene TRBJ1-6, with 7 bases that match TRBD1. This CDR3 has 14 amino acids. The V gene's germline CDR1 is SGHDN and CDR2 FVKESK. V was clipped by 0 bases and J by 10 bases; unmatched bases: 3. CDR3 region: CASSQETGRSPLHF. The CDR3 DNA reads as TGTGCCAGCAGCCAAGAGACAGGGCGGTCACCCCTCCACTTT.